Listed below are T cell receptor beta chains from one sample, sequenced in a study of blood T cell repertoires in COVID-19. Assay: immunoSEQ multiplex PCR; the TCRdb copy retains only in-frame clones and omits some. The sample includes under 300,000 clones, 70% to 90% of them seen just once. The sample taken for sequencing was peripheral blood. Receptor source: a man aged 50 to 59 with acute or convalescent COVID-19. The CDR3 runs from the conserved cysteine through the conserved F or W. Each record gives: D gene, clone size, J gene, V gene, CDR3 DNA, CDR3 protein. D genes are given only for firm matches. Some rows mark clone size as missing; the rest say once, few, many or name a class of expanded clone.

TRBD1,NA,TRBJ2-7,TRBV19,TGTGCCAGTAGCCTCTTATCCGGGACAGGGCCCTACGAGCAGTACTTC,CASSLLSGTGPYEQYF
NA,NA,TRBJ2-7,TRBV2,TGTGCCAGCAGTCCTAGCTACGAGCAGTACTTC,CASSPSYEQYF
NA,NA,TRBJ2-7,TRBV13,TGTGCCAGCAGCTTAGGAGGTTTAGGGGGGGCGCCCTACGAGCAGTACTTC,CASSLGGLGGAPYEQYF
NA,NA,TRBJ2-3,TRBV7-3,TGTGCCAGCAGCACAGGGTTTACGCCAGATACGCAGTATTTT,CASSTGFTPDTQYF
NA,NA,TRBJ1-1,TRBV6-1,TGTGCCAGCAGTGAGTTAGTCGACAGCAAGGGTTATAGGGCTGAAGCTTTCTTT,CASSELVDSKGYRAEAFF
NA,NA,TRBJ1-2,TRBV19,TGTGCCAGTATGCAAACAGGTTCGGATGGCTACACCTTC,CASMQTGSDGYTF
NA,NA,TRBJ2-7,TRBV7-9,TGTGCCAGCAGCTCCTTTCGGGACACAAACTACGAGCAGTACTTC,CASSSFRDTNYEQYF
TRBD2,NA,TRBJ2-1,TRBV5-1,TGCGCCAGCAGCCCGGGGACTAGCGGGGTGGGTAATGAGCAGTTCTTC,CASSPGTSGVGNEQFF
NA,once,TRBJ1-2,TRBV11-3,TGTGCCAGCAGCTCTCGGGAGGGGGTTCTAGCTAACTATGGCTACACCTTC,CASSSREGVLANYGYTF
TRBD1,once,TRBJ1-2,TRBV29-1,TGCAGCGCCAAACAGGGGTTCGGCTATGGCTACACCTTC,CSAKQGFGYGYTF
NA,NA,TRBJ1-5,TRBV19,TGTGCCAGTAGGCAAGGAGGTCGGGGGTTGGCCCAGCATTTT,CASRQGGRGLAQHF
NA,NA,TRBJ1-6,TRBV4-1,TGCGCCAGCAGCCAAGCCCCTGGGTTGGAGGCCCTCCACTTT,CASSQAPGLEALHF
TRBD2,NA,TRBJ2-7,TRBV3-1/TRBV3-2,TGTGCCAGCAGCCAAGCAAGAAGCGGGGGGGCCGGGGAGCAGTACTTC,CASSQARSGGAGEQYF
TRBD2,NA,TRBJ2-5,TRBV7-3,TGTGCCAGCAGCTCACTGGGACTAGCGGGGGCAGAGACCCAGTACTTC,CASSSLGLAGAETQYF
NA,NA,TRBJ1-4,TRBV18,TGTGCCAGCTCACCTCCAGGGGTACGGGAAAAACTGTTTTTT,CASSPPGVREKLFF
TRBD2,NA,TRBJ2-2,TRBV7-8,TGTGCCAGCAGCTCCAGAAGCGGGGCGAACACCGGGGAGCTGTTTTTT,CASSSRSGANTGELFF
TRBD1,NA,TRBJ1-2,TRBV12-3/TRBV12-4,TGTGCCAGCAGCGGGACAGGGTTAAATGGCTACACCTTC,CASSGTGLNGYTF
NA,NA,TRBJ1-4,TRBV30,TGTGCCTGGAGTGCCTACAGTGGTAGTGAAAAACTGTTTTTT,CAWSAYSGSEKLFF
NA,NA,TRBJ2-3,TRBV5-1,TGCGCCAGCAGCTTACCACAGGGAAGCACAGATACGCAGTATTTT,CASSLPQGSTDTQYF
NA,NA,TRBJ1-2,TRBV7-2,TGTGCCAGCAGCCGAGAGACAGTCTATGGCTACACCTTC,CASSRETVYGYTF
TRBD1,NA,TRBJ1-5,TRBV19,TGTGCCAGTAGTGTCCCGGGACAGGGGCATCAGCCCCAGCATTTT,CASSVPGQGHQPQHF
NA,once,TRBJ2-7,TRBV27,TGTGCCAGCAGTTTTGGGCCAGTAAGCTACGAGCAGTACTTC,CASSFGPVSYEQYF
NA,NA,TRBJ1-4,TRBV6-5,TGTGCCAGCAGTTACTCGAGGTCGTATCAAACGGGACTGTTTTTT,CASSYSRSYQTGLFF
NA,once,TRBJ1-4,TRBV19,TGTGCCAGTAGCCCTCTGGGGGCAGTGGAGGATGAAAAACTGTTTTTT,CASSPLGAVEDEKLFF
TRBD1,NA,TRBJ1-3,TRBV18,TGTGCCAGCTCATCCGGGACAGGGAACCTCTCTGGAAACACCATATATTTT,CASSSGTGNLSGNTIYF
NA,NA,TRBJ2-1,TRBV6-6,TGTGCCAGCAGTCAACGGGTGAATGAGCAGTTCTTC,CASSQRVNEQFF
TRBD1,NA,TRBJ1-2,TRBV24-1,TGTGCCACCAGTGATCCGTCCTTAGGGGGCCAGAGTATCTACACCTTC,CATSDPSLGGQSIYTF
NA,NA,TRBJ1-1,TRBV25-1,TGTGCCAGCAGTGGTACTGAGGGGGTTTCCCGTTTCACTGAAGCTTTCTTT,CASSGTEGVSRFTEAFF
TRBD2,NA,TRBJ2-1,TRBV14,TGTGCCAGCAGCCAAGGGACTAGCCGTCACAATGAGCAGTTCTTC,CASSQGTSRHNEQFF
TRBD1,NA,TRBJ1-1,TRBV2,TGTGCCAGCAGTGCGGGACAGCTGAACACTGAAGCTTTCTTT,CASSAGQLNTEAFF